The 2 T cell receptor beta chains below all came from one sample that was sequenced in a study of cytomegalovirus exposure and HLA in healthy donors. PCR employed 60 Vbeta and 13 Jbeta primers. Here immunoSEQ multiplex PCR was the method, and the copy in TCRdb shows in-frame clones only, minus some. The sample contains approximately 200,000 clones, approximately 75% of which appear only once. The sequencing sample was made of PBMCs. These receptors were collected from a man younger than 40 in good health and CMV-seropositive.

This chain connects TRBV27 to TRBJ2-2; D remains ambiguous. CDR3 length: 12 residues. V lost 5 bases and J lost 4, with 5 bases in between. Germline CDR1 reads MNHEY; CDR2 reads SMNVEV (reference sequence). CDR3 region: CASSTSTGELFF. CDR3 DNA: TGTGCCAGCAGTACGAGCACCGGGGAGCTGTTTTTT.

V is TRBV19 and J is TRBJ2-3; the match to TRBD2 covers 8 bases. The trim removed 6 bases at V and 2 bases at J, leaving 10 bases unmatched. Germline V gene sequence: CDR1 LNHDA, CDR2 SQIVND (reference sequence). CDR3 size: 16 residues. CDR3 bases: TGTGCCAGTAGCCTGACTAGCGCGGGTTACACAGATACGCAGTATTTT. Protein product: CASSLTSAGYTDTQYF.